This entry lists 9 T cell receptor beta chains sequenced from one sample in a study of T cell responses to AZD1222 COVID-19 vaccine. TCRdb keeps only in-frame clones here, not all; method: immunoSEQ multiplex PCR. The repertoire holds approximately 90,000 clones, with around 91% as singletons. The material was peripheral blood, obtained 28 days after the second AZD1222 dose. These receptors all stem from an adult who received the AZD1222 COVID-19 vaccine.

The chain has TRBV30 and TRBJ1-3; 7 bases align to TRBD1. The CDR3 sequence is 15 residues long. CDR1 and CDR2 from the germline V gene are GTSNPN and SVGIG (reference sequence). The trim removed 2 bases at V and 0 bases at J, leaving 4 bases unmatched. The DNA for the CDR3 is TGTGCCTGGAGTAAGGGACAGAGCTCTGGAAACACCATATATTTT. It encodes CAWSKGQSSGNTIYF.

This clone was observed a single time. This chain joins TRBV5-1 and TRBJ1-1; possible D gene TRBD1, 6 bases. This CDR3 is 13 amino acids long. V gave up 4 bases and J gave up 5 bases, with 12 bases separating them. Germline CDR1 reads SGHRS; CDR2 reads YFSETQ. CDR3: CASSRGQPTEAFF. CDR3 nucleotide sequence: TGCGCCAGCAGCCGAGGACAGCCTACTGAAGCTTTCTTT.

CDR3 residues: CASSPGTNLYNEQFF. CDR3 in DNA: TGTGCCAGCAGCCCCGGGACTAACCTCTACAATGAGCAGTTCTTC. The genes are TRBV11-2 and TRBJ2-1; 7 nucleotides agree with TRBD2. Germline V CDR1 and CDR2: SGHAT, FQNNGV. Trimming took 5 bases from V and 3 from J; bases not matched to a gene: 7. The CDR3 spans 15 residues.

The rearrangement uses TRBV28 and TRBJ1-5; 9 positions agree with TRBD1. Trimming at V came to 1 base and at J to 4 bases, leaving 2 bases not matched to a gene. Germline values: CDR1 MDHEN, CDR2 SYDVKM. The CDR3 is made up of 15 amino acids. CDR3 loop: CASSLSGQGNQPQHF. The CDR3 nucleotides read TGTGCCAGCAGTTTATCGGGACAGGGTAATCAGCCCCAGCATTTT.

This rearrangement joins TRBV7-9 to TRBJ1-1; no definite D call. Germline CDR1 reads SEHNR; CDR2 reads FQNEAQ (reference sequence). Between the trimmed V and J ends, which lost 3 bases and 5 bases, there was a span of 13 bases. This CDR3 has 14 residues. The CDR3 sequence: CASSFGPSGTEAFF. The CDR3 DNA sequence: TGTGCCAGCAGCTTCGGGCCGAGTGGGACTGAAGCTTTCTTT.

This clone appeared once. This chain joins TRBV4-2 and TRBJ2-7; possible D gene TRBD1, 6 bases. In germline, CDR1 is LGHNA, CDR2 YNFKEQ. The CDR3 loop spans 14 amino acids. Trimming removed 1 base from V and 2 bases from J, with 9 bases in between. This chain's CDR3 is CASSQVGAPYEQYF. The CDR3 DNA is TGTGCCAGCAGCCAAGTGGGGGCCCCCTACGAGCAGTACTTC.

The chain carries TRBV11-2 and TRBJ2-2; D gene unclear. V gave up 3 bases and J gave up 2 bases, with 7 bases separating them. Germline CDR1 and CDR2: SGHAT and FQNNGV. This CDR3 region has 14 residues. For the CDR3, the DNA is TGTGCCAGCAGCTTCGGGCAAAACACCGGGGAGCTGTTTTTT. Residues: CASSFGQNTGELFF.

The chain is built from TRBV10-1 and TRBJ2-1, with 16 bases identical to TRBD2. V was pared by 3 bases and J by 13 bases, with 9 bases of the junction left unmatched. Germline-derived CDR1 and CDR2 are WNHNN and SYGVQD (reference sequence). CDR3 length: 16 residues. The CDR3, as DNA: TGCGCCAGCAGTGACCTCGGGACTAGCGGGGGGGCCTCCCAGTTCTTC. Amino acid sequence: CASSDLGTSGGASQFF.

The CDR3 DNA reads TGTGCCAGCAGCCCCCGTTTGACTAATGAAAAACTGTTTTTT. Translated, it gives CASSPRLTNEKLFF. V usage is TRBV4-2 and J usage is TRBJ1-4; no definite D call. Germline CDR1 LGHNA, CDR2 YNFKEQ. V lost 4 bases and J 2 bases, leaving 8 bases between the germline ends. The CDR3 is 14 residues long.